One sample yielded the 17 T cell receptor beta chains listed below, sequenced in a study of regulatory T cells in long-lasting Graves disease. Building the TCR beta libraries relied on iRepertoire HTBI primers, and CDR3 regions underwent Arm-PCR. TCRdb reprocessed the multiplex PCR reads via MiXCR and lists one record per CDR3 protein. Of a few hundred thousand distinct CDR3 sequences in the sample, around 15% are singletons; the top ten hold roughly a fifth. As to time point: newly diagnosed GD, antithyroid drugs for less than 3 months. PBMC RNA was the source of the TCR library. This same sample was also part of a study on T cells in Graves' hyperthyroidism and ophthalmopathy.

This specimen was peripheral blood mononuclear cells (PBMCs), taken at new diagnosis, from a patient treated with antithyroid drugs. Every receptor here comes from a woman between 18 and 29 years old with Graves disease.

This clonotype was detected many times. CDR3 loop: CSARSRTPLGEQYF. For the CDR3, the DNA is TGCAGTGCTAGATCCAGGACCCCCTTGGGGGAGCAGTACTTC. This sequence joins TRBV20-1 and TRBJ2-7; no clear D gene. This CDR3 comprises 14 residues. The V gene's germline CDR1 is DFQATT and CDR2 SNEGSKA (reference sequence). Trimming shortened V by 2 bases and J by 7 bases, and 18 bases separated the two germline ends.

This clonotype has only a few counts. The chain recombines TRBV27 with TRBJ2-7; D might be TRBD1 (5 bases). V lost 2 bases and J 2 bases, leaving 13 bases between the germline ends. CDR1 and CDR2 from the germline V gene are MNHEY and SMNVEV (reference sequence). The CDR3 length is 15 residues. The CDR3 here is CASSLGQGTAYEQYF. In nucleotides, the CDR3 is TGTGCCAGCAGTTTAGGGCAGGGTACGGCCTACGAGCAGTACTTC.

CDR3 loop: CAAKTGTSENTGELFF. The CDR3 DNA follows: TGTGCCGCCAAGACCGGGACTAGCGAGAACACCGGGGAGCTGTTTTTT. The genes are TRBV28 and TRBJ2-2; 10 nucleotides align to TRBD2. Germline lookup yields CDR1 MDHEN and CDR2 SYDVKM. J gave up 1 base and V 11 bases, and 10 bases lay outside the gene matches. The length of the CDR3 is 16 residues.

V is TRBV27 and J is TRBJ1-2, with TRBD1 matching over 7 bases. The CDR3 runs 17 residues. Germline CDR1 is MNHEY and CDR2 is SMNVEV (reference sequence). The V and J ends lost 4 bases and 2 bases, in that order; junction bases with no gene match: 13. In nucleotides, the CDR3 is TGTGCCAGCAGTTCCCATACAAGACAGGGAAGCAACTATGGCTACACCTTC. It is translated as CASSSHTRQGSNYGYTF.

This rearrangement joins TRBV18 to TRBJ2-1, with a tentative D call TRBD1 (5 bases). Germline-derived CDR1 and CDR2 are KGHSH and LQKENI. Trimming removed 6 bases at V and 6 bases at J, with 21 bases between. The CDR3 has 16 amino acids. CDR3 nucleotide sequence: TGTGCCAGCTCTCCCCGGGCCCAGGGCCTAGGCAATGAGCAGTTCTTC. This encodes CASSPRAQGLGNEQFF.

This chain uses TRBV7-9 with TRBJ1-5, with D possibly matching TRBD1 (5 bases). The V end was cut by 2 bases, the J end by 2 bases, with 13 bases between. The CDR3 is 16 residues long. Germline V gene data show CDR1 as SEHNR and CDR2 as FQNEAQ (reference sequence). CDR3 protein: CASSLFGDEGNQPQHF. The CDR3 region has the DNA TGTGCCAGCAGCTTATTCGGGGACGAAGGCAATCAGCCCCAGCATTTT.

This clonotype has a count of ten or more. The chain is built from TRBV6-1 and TRBJ1-2, with D possibly being TRBD1 (5 bases). Trimming took off 5 bases at V and 4 bases at J, with 14 bases between the two ends. The CDR3 has 14 residues. Per germline, CDR1 MNHNS and CDR2 SASEGT. The CDR3 protein is CASSHRSRGYGYTF. CDR3 DNA sequence: TGTGCCAGCAGTCACAGGAGCCGGGGCTATGGCTACACCTTC.

This clonotype was recorded at least ten times. This rearrangement joins TRBV11-2 to TRBJ1-4; D uncertain. Germline assignment: CDR1 SGHAT and CDR2 FQNNGV. The V end lost 1 base, the J end lost 7 bases, and 7 bases lay between the germline ends. The CDR3 extends over 13 amino acids. The CDR3 region is CASSLGSGEKLFF. CDR3 bases: TGTGCCAGCAGCTTAGGTTCTGGTGAAAAACTGTTTTTT.

This clonotype was counted a few times. This chain uses TRBV5-1 with TRBJ2-2, with TRBD2 identical over 11 bases. Germline loops: CDR1 SGHRS, CDR2 YFSETQ. Trimming removed 3 bases from V and 5 bases from J; junction bases left unmatched: 9. This CDR3 region has 17 residues. The CDR3 sequence: CASSYLAGGSITGELFF. CDR3 sequence (DNA): TGCGCCAGCAGCTATTTAGCGGGAGGGAGCATAACCGGGGAGCTGTTTTTT.

This clonotype appeared a single time. The CDR3 DNA follows: TGTGCCAGCAGTTTTGGAGGTTCACCCCTCCACTTT. This gives the protein CASSFGGSPLHF. V usage is TRBV27 and J usage is TRBJ1-6; D remains ambiguous. The germline gives CDR1 MNHEY, CDR2 SMNVEV (reference sequence). CDR3 length: 12 amino acids. V lost 3 bases to trimming and J lost 9 bases, with 6 bases between them.

This clonotype was seen at least ten times. The chain has TRBV10-3 and TRBJ2-1, with 9 bases lining up with TRBD1. V lost 0 bases and J lost 0; bases outside the gene matches: 6. The length of the CDR3 is 18 residues. Germline assignment: CDR1 ENHRY and CDR2 SYGVKD. The DNA of the CDR3 is TGTGCCATCAGTGAGTCACAGGGGGCGAAGAGCTCCTACAATGAGCAGTTCTTC. It codes for CAISESQGAKSSYNEQFF.

The table lists this clonotype with a few counts. This chain joins TRBV6-1 and TRBJ1-5; D uncertain. This CDR3 has 16 residues. Germline assignment: CDR1 MNHNS and CDR2 SASEGT. Deletions cut 7 bases from V and 0 bases from J, with 16 bases between. The CDR3 region has the DNA TGTGCCAGCATCATCGGACCGAACTATAGCAATCAGCCCCAGCATTTT. As protein: CASIIGPNYSNQPQHF.

In this sample, this clonotype turned up many times. The chain links TRBV7-2 to TRBJ2-1, with TRBD2 matching 7 bases. From germline, CDR1 is SGHTA and CDR2 FQGNSA. Trimming at V came to 1 base and at J to 12 bases, leaving 3 bases not matched to a gene. The CDR3 sequence is 12 residues long. The CDR3 region is CASSLETSRQFF. DNA of the CDR3: TGTGCCAGCAGCTTAGAGACTAGCAGGCAGTTCTTC.

A note on this clonotype: A far larger clone is off by one base, so a read error is likely. This chain uses TRBV7-9 with TRBJ2-3, with D uncertain. CDR1 and CDR2 from the germline V gene are SEHNR and FQNEAQ (reference sequence). V gave up 5 bases and J gave up 2 bases, with 5 bases separating them. This CDR3 has 12 residues. The CDR3 region is CASSQYTDTQYF. In nucleotides, the CDR3 is TGTGCCAGCAGCCAATACACAGATACGCAGTATTTT.

In this sample, this clonotype turned up many times. The genes are TRBV30 and TRBJ2-1; D unresolved. V gave up 0 bases and J gave up 9 bases, with 9 bases separating them. CDR3 length equals 12 residues. Germline CDR1 reads GTSNPN; CDR2 reads SVGIG (reference sequence). CDR3 nucleotides: TGTGCCTGGAGTGTACCCGTTGGTGAGCAGTTCTTC. This sequence encodes CAWSVPVGEQFF.

This clonotype occurred many times. The chain combines TRBV30 with TRBJ1-1; D unclear. CDR3 size: 12 residues. Deletions cut 4 bases from V and 6 bases from J, with 12 bases between. CDR1 and CDR2 (germline): GTSNPN, SVGIG (reference sequence). CDR3 DNA sequence: TGTGCCTGGAACAGCCAGAGCCCTGAAGCTTTCTTT. Amino acid sequence: CAWNSQSPEAFF.

This clonotype was found many times. The chain is built from TRBV6-1 and TRBJ2-7; no clear D. Germline loops: CDR1 MNHNS, CDR2 SASEGT. CDR3 length: 14 amino acids. V was cut by 5 bases and J by 4 bases, with 15 bases left in between. As DNA, the CDR3 is TGTGCCAGCAGTCCCAAAGCTTTCGCTTACGAGCAGTACTTC. Protein: CASSPKAFAYEQYF.